This T cell receptor (beta chain) was observed in a study of blood T cell repertoires in COVID-19. Study in general: Acute and convalescent COVID-19 samples came from the United States, Italy and Spain. T cells, B-cell-depleted T cells, or PBMCs provided the cDNA or gDNA that served as material.

The authors' processing: Amplification from reference gene primers served as the basis for estimated nucleated cell counts. TCRdb's copy holds only in-frame clones and misses some; the assay was immunoSEQ multiplex PCR. V and J calls and clone size follow that table, whereas D and trimming were derived from the DNA. The sample lists 300,000 or so clones, around 89% occurring once. CDR1 SGHNT and CDR2 YENEEA come from the germline V gene. This CDR3 has 15 residues. Unmatched junction bases numbered 3, after V lost 1 base and J lost 2 bases. The chain couples TRBV11-3 to TRBJ2-7; 9 bases line up with TRBD1. The origin of this receptor is a woman aged 25 to 45 who had recovered from COVID-19. Sequencing used peripheral blood. CDR3 bases: TGTGCCAGCAGCTTAGGCGGGACAGGGACCTACGAGCAGTACTTC. Translating it yields CASSLGGTGTYEQYF.